The next 8 T cell receptor beta chains were all read from a single sample in a study of blood T cell repertoires in COVID-19. TCRdb's copy holds only in-frame clones and misses some; the assay was immunoSEQ multiplex PCR. Altogether about 260,000 clones are present, about 89% being singletons, with the ten largest covering 1.5%. The source material was peripheral blood. The source is a woman in her thirties or forties who had recovered from COVID-19.

The chain joins TRBV28 to TRBJ2-7; tentatively, D is TRBD1 (6 bases). The V gene's germline CDR1 is MDHEN and CDR2 SYDVKM. With 4 bases removed from V and 4 bases from J, the gap between germline ends came to 11 bases. This CDR3 contains 13 residues. CDR3 in amino acids: CASSSPQGYEQYF. As DNA, the CDR3 is TGTGCCAGCAGTTCCCCGCAGGGGTACGAGCAGTACTTC.

The count of this clone is one. The chain joins TRBV3-1 (or the pseudogene TRBV3-2) to TRBJ1-1; a weak D match, TRBD1 (6 bases). V lost 3 bases and J lost 6, with 14 bases in between. CDR3 length equals 14 residues. Germline values: CDR1 LGHDT, CDR2 YNNKEL (reference sequence). The CDR3 spells CASSQPGPGAEAFF. The CDR3, as DNA: TGTGCCAGCAGCCAGCCCGGTCCAGGGGCTGAAGCTTTCTTT.

The chain uses TRBV29-1 and TRBJ2-7; weak D call: TRBD1 (5 bases). CDR3 length: 10 amino acids. Germline loops: CDR1 SQVTM, CDR2 ANQGSEA. V lost 5 bases to trimming and J lost 6 bases, with 8 bases between them. CDR3 nucleotides: TGCAGCGTTACGACAGCCGAGCAGTACTTC. Its translation: CSVTTAEQYF.

In DNA, the CDR3 is TGTGCCAGTAGTATTAGGGGATCAGGGCAGTTCTTC. Encoded protein: CASSIRGSGQFF. The rearrangement uses TRBV19 and TRBJ2-1, with D perhaps matching TRBD1 (5 bases). V lost 3 bases and J lost 12, with 12 bases in between. The length of the CDR3 is 12 residues. CDR1 and CDR2 (germline): LNHDA, SQIVND (reference sequence).

V gene TRBV7-9 combines with J gene TRBJ1-4; perhaps TRBD1 as D (5 bases). Germline V gives CDR1 SEHNR, CDR2 FQNEAQ (reference sequence). The CDR3 loop spans 15 amino acids. Trimming shortened V by 5 bases and J by 0 bases, and 10 bases separated the two germline ends. This CDR3 is CASSPKTATNEKLFF. As DNA, the CDR3 is TGTGCCAGCAGCCCGAAGACAGCAACTAATGAAAAACTGTTTTTT.

V is TRBV5-1 and J is TRBJ1-1; D may be TRBD1 (5 bases). V was trimmed by 1 base and J by 1 base, leaving 8 bases between them. Germline-derived CDR1 and CDR2 are SGHRS and YFSETQ. This CDR3 spans 14 amino acids. CDR3 amino acids: CASSLLGGNTEAFF. Written as DNA, the CDR3 is TGCGCCAGCAGCTTGCTGGGGGGGAACACTGAAGCTTTCTTT.

This clone was picked up a small number of times. The chain couples TRBV2 to TRBJ1-3; no clear D. The ends were cut back, 10 bases at V and 0 bases at J, with 16 bases in the middle. Germline V CDR1 and CDR2: SNHLY, FYNNEI. The CDR3 is 15 residues long. CDR3 nucleotides: TGTGCCATAGGGCGGGTGGCGTCCTCTGGAAACACCATATATTTT. Residues: CAIGRVASSGNTIYF.

This chain connects TRBV18 to TRBJ1-5; 9 bases align to TRBD1. V lost 5 bases, J lost 7 bases, and 6 bases stayed unmatched. This CDR3 spans 14 amino acids. Germline-derived CDR1 and CDR2 are KGHSH and LQKENI. The CDR3 region has the DNA TGTGCCAGCTCAACGGGACAGGGTAAACAGCCCCAGCATTTT. Its protein product is CASSTGQGKQPQHF.